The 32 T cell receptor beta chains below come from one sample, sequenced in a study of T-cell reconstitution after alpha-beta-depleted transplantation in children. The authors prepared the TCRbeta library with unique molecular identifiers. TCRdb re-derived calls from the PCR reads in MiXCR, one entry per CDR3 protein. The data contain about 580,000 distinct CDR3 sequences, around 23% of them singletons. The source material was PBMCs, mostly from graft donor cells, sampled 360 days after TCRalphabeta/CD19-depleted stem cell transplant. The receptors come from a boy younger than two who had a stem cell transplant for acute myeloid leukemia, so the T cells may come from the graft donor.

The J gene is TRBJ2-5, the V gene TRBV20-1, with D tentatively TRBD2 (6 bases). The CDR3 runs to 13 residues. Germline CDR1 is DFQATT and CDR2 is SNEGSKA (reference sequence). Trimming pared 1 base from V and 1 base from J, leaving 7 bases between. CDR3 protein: CSARGRGQETQYF. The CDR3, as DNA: TGCAGTGCTAGAGGGAGGGGCCAAGAGACCCAGTACTTC.

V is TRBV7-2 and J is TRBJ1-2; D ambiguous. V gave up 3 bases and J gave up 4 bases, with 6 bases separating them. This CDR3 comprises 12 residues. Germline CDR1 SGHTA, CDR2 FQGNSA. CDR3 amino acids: CASSFPGYGYTF. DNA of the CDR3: TGTGCCAGCAGCTTCCCGGGCTATGGCTACACCTTC.

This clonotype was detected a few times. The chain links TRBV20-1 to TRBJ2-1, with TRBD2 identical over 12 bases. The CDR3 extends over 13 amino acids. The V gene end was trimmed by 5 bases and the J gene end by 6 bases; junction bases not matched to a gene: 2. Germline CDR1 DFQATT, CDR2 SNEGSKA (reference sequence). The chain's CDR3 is CSAASGGGNEQFF. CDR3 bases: TGCAGTGCTGCTAGCGGGGGGGGCAATGAGCAGTTCTTC.

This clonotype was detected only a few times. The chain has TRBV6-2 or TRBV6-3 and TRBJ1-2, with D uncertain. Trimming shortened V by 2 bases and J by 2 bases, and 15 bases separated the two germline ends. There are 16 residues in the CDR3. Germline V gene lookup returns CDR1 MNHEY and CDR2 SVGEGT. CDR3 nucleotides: TGTGCCAGCAGTTACCTTTTTTGGGCCTCCAACTATGGCTACACCTTC. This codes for CASSYLFWASNYGYTF.

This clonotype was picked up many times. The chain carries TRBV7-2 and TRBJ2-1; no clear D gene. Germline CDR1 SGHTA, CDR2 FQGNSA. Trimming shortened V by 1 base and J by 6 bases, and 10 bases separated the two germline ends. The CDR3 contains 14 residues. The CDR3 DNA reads TGTGCCAGCAGCTTAGTCACAGCGACCAATGAGCAGTTCTTC. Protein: CASSLVTATNEQFF. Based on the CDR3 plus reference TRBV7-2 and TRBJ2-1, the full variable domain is GAGVSQSPSNKVTEKGKDVELRCDPISGHTALYWYRQSLGQGLEFLIYFQGNSAPDKSGLPSDRFSAERTGGSVSTLTIQRTQQEDSAVYLCASSLVTATNEQFFGPGTRLTVL.

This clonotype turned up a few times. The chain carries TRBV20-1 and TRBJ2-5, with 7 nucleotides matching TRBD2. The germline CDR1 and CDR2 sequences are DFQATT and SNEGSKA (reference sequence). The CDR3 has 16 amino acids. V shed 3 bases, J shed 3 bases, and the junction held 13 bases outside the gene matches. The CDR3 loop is CSARGLADPGEETQYF. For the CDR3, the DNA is TGCAGTGCTAGGGGTCTAGCGGACCCTGGCGAAGAGACCCAGTACTTC.

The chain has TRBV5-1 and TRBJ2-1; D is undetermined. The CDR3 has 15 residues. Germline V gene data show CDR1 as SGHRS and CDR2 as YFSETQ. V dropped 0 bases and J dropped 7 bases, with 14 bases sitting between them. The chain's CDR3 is CASSLGSWGGNEQFF. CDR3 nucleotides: TGCGCCAGCAGCTTGGGGTCCTGGGGTGGGAATGAGCAGTTCTTC.

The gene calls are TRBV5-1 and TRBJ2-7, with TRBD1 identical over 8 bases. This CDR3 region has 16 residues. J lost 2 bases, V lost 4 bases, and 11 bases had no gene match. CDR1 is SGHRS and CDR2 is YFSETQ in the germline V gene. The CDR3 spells CASSLSVGTGAYEQYF. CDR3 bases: TGCGCCAGCAGCCTTAGCGTCGGGACAGGAGCCTACGAGCAGTACTTC.

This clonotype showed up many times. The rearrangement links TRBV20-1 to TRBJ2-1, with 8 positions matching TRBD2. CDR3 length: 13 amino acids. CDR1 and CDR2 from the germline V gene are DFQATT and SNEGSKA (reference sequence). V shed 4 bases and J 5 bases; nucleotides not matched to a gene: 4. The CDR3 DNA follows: TGCAGTGCTAAGACTAGCGCCCACAATGAGCAGTTCTTC. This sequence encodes CSAKTSAHNEQFF.

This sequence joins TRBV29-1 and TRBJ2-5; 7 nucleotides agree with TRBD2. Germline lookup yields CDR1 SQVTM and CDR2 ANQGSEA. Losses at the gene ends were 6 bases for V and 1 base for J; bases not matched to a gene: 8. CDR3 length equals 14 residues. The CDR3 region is CSVSSGTTQETQYF. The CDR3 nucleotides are TGCAGCGTGTCATCCGGGACTACCCAAGAGACCCAGTACTTC.

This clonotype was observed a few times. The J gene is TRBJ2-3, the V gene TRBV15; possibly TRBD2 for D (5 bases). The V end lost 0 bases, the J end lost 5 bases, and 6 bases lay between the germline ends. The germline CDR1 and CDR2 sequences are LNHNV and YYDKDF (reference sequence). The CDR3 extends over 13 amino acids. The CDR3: CATSRDAGDTQYF. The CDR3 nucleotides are TGTGCCACCAGCAGAGATGCGGGAGATACGCAGTATTTT.

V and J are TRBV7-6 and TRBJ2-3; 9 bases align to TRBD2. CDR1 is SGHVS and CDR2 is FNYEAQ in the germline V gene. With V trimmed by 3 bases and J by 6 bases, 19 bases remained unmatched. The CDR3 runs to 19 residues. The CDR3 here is CASSLVYSVRLAGTDTQYF. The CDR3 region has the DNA TGTGCCAGCAGCTTGGTATATTCGGTTCGGCTAGCGGGGACTGATACGCAGTATTTT.

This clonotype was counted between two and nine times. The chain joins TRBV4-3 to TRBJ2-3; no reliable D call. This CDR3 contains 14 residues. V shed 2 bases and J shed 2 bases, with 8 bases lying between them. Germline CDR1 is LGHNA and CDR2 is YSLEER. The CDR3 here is CASSQLGNTDTQYF. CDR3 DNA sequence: TGCGCCAGCAGCCAATTAGGGAACACAGATACGCAGTATTTT.

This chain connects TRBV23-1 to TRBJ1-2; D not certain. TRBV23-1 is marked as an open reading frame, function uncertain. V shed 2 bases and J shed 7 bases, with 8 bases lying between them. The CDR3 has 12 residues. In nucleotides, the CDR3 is TGCGCCAGCAGTCAAAGAGGTGGTGGCTACACCTTC. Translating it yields CASSQRGGGYTF.

CDR3 amino acids: CAITATPSTDTQYF. In DNA, the CDR3 is TGTGCCATCACCGCAACACCTAGCACAGATACGCAGTATTTT. The chain links TRBV10-3 to TRBJ2-3; D gene unclear. Trimming removed 7 bases from V and 0 bases from J, with 11 bases in between. The CDR3 has 14 amino acids. Germline loops: CDR1 ENHRY, CDR2 SYGVKD.

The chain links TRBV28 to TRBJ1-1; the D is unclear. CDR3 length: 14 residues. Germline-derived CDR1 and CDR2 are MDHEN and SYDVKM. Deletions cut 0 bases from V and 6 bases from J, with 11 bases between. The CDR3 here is CASSLWQDQAEAFF. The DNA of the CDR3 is TGTGCCAGCAGTTTATGGCAGGATCAGGCTGAAGCTTTCTTT.

The CDR3, as DNA: TGTGCCAGCAGTTTCCAGGAGGGGATACGGGTCTATGGCTACACCTTC. This codes for CASSFQEGIRVYGYTF. V gene TRBV12-3 or TRBV12-4 combines with J gene TRBJ1-2, with D possibly being TRBD1 (5 bases). Trimming took off 3 bases at V and 4 bases at J, with 18 bases between the two ends. This CDR3 is built from 16 residues.

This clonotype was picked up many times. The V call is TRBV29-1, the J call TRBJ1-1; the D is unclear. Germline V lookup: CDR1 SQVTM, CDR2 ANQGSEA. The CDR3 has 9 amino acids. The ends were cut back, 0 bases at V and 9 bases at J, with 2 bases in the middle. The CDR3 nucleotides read TGCAGCGTTGAAGATCAAGCTTTCTTT. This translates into CSVEDQAFF.

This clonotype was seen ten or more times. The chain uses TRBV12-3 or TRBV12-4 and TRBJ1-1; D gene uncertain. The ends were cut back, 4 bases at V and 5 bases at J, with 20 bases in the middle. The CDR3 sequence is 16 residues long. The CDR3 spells CASSWGTGERDTEAFF. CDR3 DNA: TGTGCCAGCAGTTGGGGAACCGGGGAGAGGGATACTGAAGCTTTCTTT.

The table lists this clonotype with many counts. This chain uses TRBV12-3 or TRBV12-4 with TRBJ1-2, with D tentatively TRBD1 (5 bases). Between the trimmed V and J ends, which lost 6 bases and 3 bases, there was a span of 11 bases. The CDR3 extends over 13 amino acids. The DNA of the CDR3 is TGTGCCAGCAGGGGGGACGTCGACTATGGCTACACCTTC. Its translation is CASRGDVDYGYTF.

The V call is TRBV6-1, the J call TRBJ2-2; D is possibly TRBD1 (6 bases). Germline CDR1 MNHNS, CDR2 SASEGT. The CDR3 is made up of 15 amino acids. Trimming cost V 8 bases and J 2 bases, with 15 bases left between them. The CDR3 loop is CASLGANTNTGELFF. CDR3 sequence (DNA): TGTGCCAGCTTGGGGGCAAACACCAACACCGGGGAGCTGTTTTTT.

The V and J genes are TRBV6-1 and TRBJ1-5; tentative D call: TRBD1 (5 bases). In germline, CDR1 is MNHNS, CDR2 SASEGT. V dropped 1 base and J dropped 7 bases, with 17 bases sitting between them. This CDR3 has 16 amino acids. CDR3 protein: CASSEEDRTGGQPQHF. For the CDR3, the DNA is TGTGCCAGCAGTGAAGAGGATAGAACAGGTGGACAGCCCCAGCATTTT.

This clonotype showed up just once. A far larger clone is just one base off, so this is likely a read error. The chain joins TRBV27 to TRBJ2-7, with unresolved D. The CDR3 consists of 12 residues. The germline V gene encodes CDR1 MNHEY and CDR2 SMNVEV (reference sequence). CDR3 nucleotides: TGTGCCAGCAGTTCGACTGGATACGAGGAGTACTTC. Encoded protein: CASSSTGYEEYF.

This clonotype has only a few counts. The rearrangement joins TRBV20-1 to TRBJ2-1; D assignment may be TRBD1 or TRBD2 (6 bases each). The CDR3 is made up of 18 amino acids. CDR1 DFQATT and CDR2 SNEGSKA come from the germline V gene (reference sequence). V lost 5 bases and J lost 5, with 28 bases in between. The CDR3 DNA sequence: TGCAGTGCTGGAGGGGGTGGGCTATTTGAGAACTCTGACAATGAGCAGTTCTTC. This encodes CSAGGGGLFENSDNEQFF.

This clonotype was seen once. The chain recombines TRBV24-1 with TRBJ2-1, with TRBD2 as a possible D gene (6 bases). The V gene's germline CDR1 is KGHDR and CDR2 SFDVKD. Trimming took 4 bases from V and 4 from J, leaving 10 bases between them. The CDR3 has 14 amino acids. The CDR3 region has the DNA TGTGCCACCAGTGAGGGAGGTCTTTACAATGAGCAGTTCTTC. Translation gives CATSEGGLYNEQFF.

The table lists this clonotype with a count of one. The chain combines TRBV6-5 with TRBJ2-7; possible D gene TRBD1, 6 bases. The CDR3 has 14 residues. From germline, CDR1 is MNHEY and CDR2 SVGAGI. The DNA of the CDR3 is TGTGCCAGCAGTTACCGTGGACAGCTGTACGAGGAGTACGTC. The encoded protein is CASSYRGQLYEEYV.

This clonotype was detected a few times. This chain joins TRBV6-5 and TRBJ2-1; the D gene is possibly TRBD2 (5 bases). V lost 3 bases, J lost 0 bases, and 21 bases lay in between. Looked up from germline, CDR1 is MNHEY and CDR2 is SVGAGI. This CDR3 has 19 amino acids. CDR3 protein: CASSYSRWFREASYNEQFF. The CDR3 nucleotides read TGTGCCAGCAGTTATAGTCGGTGGTTTCGGGAAGCCTCCTACAATGAGCAGTTCTTC.

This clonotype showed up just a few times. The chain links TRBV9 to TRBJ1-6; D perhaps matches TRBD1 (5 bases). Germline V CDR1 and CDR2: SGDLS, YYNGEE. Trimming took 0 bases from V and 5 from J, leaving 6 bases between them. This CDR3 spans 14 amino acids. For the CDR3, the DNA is TGTGCCAGCAGCGTAGCGGACAATAATTCACCCCTCCACTTT. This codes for CASSVADNNSPLHF.

The CDR3 DNA sequence: TGTGCCAGCAGTGTGGGACAGGGACTATCACCCCTCCACTTT. Its translation is CASSVGQGLSPLHF. The chain uses TRBV6-1 and TRBJ1-6; 9 bases align to TRBD1. Losses at the gene ends were 4 bases for V and 10 bases for J; bases not matched to a gene: 5. Per the germline V gene, CDR1 is MNHNS and CDR2 is SASEGT. The CDR3 contains 14 residues.

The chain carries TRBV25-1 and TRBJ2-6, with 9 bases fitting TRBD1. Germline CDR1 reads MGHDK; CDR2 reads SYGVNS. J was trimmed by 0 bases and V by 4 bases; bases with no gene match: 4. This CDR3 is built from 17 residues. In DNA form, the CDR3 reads TGTGCCAGCAGTGCTTGGACAGGGGACTCTGGGGCCAACGTCCTGACTTTC. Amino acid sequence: CASSAWTGDSGANVLTF.

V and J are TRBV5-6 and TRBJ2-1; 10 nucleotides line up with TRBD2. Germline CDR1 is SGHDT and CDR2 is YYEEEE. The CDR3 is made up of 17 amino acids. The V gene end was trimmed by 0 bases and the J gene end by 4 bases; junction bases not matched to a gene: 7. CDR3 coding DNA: TGTGCCAGCAGCTTGGGCCTTAGCGGGGGGCGGTACAATGAGCAGTTCTTC. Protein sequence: CASSLGLSGGRYNEQFF.

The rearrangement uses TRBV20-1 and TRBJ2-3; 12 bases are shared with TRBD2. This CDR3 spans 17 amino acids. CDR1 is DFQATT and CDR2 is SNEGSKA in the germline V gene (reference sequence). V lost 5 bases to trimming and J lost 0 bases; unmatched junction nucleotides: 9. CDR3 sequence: CSADVGLAGISTDTQYF. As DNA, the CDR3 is TGCAGTGCTGACGTTGGACTAGCGGGGATTAGCACAGATACGCAGTATTTT.